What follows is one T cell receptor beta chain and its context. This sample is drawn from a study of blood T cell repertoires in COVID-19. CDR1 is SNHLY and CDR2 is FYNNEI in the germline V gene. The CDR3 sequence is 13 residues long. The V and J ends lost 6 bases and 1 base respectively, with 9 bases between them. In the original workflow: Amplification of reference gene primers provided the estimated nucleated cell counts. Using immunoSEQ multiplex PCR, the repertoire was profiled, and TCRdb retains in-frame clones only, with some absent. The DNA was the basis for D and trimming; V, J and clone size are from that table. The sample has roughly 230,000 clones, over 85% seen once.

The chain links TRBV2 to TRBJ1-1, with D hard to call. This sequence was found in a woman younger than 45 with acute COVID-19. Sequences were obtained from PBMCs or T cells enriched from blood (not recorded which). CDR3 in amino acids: CASSPIGNTEAFF. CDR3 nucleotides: TGTGCCAGCAGCCCTATCGGGAACACTGAAGCTTTCTTT.